Listed here are 5 T cell receptor beta chains from one sample, sequenced in a study of T cell repertoires in cytomegalovirus infection. TCRdb re-derived calls from the reads in MiXCR, one entry per CDR3 protein. The sample yields roughly 500,000 distinct CDR3 sequences, approximately 15% seen once. The sequencing input was CD8+ T cells from PBMCs. These receptors came from a human donor in good health (CMV status not recorded). Some clones in this sample may be carry-over from other donors' samples.

This clonotype was recorded at least ten times. The gene calls are TRBV7-2 and TRBJ2-3, with D perhaps matching TRBD2 (5 bases). The V and J ends lost 6 bases and 0 bases respectively, with 22 bases between them. Germline V gene lookup returns CDR1 SGHTA and CDR2 FQGNSA. This CDR3 has 18 amino acids. The CDR3, as DNA: TGTGCCAGCAGGACGGGTTTCGGGGTCCGAATTAGCACAGATACGCAGTATTTT. Translating gives CASRTGFGVRISTDTQYF. Combining the CDR3 with reference TRBV7-2 and TRBJ2-3 gives the whole variable domain GAGVSQSPSNKVTEKGKDVELRCDPISGHTALYWYRQSLGQGLEFLIYFQGNSAPDKSGLPSDRFSAERTGGSVSTLTIQRTQQEDSAVYLCASRTGFGVRISTDTQYFGPGTRLTVL.

This clonotype was detected many times. The CDR3 nucleotides read TGTGCCAGCAGCTTCGGCCTCAATCAGCCCCAGCATTTT. Protein product: CASSFGLNQPQHF. The chain joins TRBV11-2 to TRBJ1-5; D is undetermined. Germline CDR1 SGHAT, CDR2 FQNNGV. CDR3 length: 13 residues. The V end was cut by 3 bases, the J end by 3 bases, with 6 bases between.

This clonotype was counted at least ten times. The gene calls are TRBV4-1 and TRBJ1-5; the D is unclear. V lost 5 bases and J lost 0, with 8 bases in between. The CDR3 has 14 residues. In germline, CDR1 is MGHRA, CDR2 YSYEKL. In DNA form, the CDR3 reads TGCGCCAGCAGCTTCGACCATAGCAATCAGCCCCAGCATTTT. It yields the protein CASSFDHSNQPQHF.

This clonotype has a handful of counts. This chain connects TRBV14 to TRBJ2-1; TRBD1 or TRBD2 may be the D gene (5 bases each). This CDR3 region has 15 residues. CDR1 SGHDN and CDR2 FVKESK come from the germline V gene. V lost 1 base to trimming and J lost 2 bases, with 9 bases between them. CDR3 coding DNA: TGTGCCAGCAGCCAAGCCCGGGGACCCTACAATGAGCAGTTCTTC. Translation gives CASSQARGPYNEQFF.

At least ten counts were recorded for this clonotype. The chain combines TRBV6-6 with TRBJ2-2, with D possibly matching TRBD1 (5 bases). The CDR3 length is 16 residues. V was shortened by 2 bases and J by 1 base, with 11 bases between the two germline ends. CDR1 is MNHNY, CDR2 SVGAGI, per germline (reference sequence). For the CDR3, the DNA is TGTGCCAGCAGTTACGTCGAGACAGAGAACACCGGGGAGCTGTTTTTT. Translated: CASSYVETENTGELFF.